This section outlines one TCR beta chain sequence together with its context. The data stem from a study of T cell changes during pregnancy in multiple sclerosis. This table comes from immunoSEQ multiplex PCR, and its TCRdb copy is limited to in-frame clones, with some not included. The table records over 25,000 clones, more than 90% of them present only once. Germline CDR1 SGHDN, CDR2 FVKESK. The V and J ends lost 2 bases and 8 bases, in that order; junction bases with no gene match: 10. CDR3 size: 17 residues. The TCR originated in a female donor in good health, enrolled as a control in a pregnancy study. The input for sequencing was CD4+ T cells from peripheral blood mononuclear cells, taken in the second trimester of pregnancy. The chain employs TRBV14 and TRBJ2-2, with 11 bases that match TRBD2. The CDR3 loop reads CASSQYGTSGIGGELFF. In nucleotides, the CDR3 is TGTGCCAGCAGCCAATATGGGACTAGCGGAATTGGAGGGGAGCTGTTTTTT.